This T cell receptor beta chain was obtained from a study of T cell responses to AZD1222 COVID-19 vaccine. The study's findings and limits: Clonal diversity was possibly underestimated, and white British individuals and females predominated among donors. Baseline testing showed seropositivity in only a handful of AZD1222 recipients. Once two AZD1222 doses were given, Spike-specific TCR breadth and depth went up.

Clones were sequenced by immunoSEQ multiplex PCR, and TCRdb holds only the in-frame ones, with some missing. The sample has around 99,000 clones; approximately 90% are singletons. This clone has a single count. Its matching antigen is unknown. V was pared by 5 bases and J by 7 bases, with 6 bases of the junction left unmatched. Germline-derived CDR1 and CDR2 are MNHEY and SVGAGI. The CDR3 runs 14 residues. The TCR comes from an adult in good health. The chain joins TRBV6-5 to TRBJ2-1, with 9 bases identical to TRBD1. The sample consisted of peripheral blood, taken on day 0 of AZD1222 vaccination. The CDR3: CASSNRDRENEQFF. The CDR3 nucleotides read TGTGCCAGCAGTAACCGGGACAGGGAGAATGAGCAGTTCTTC.